This TCR beta chain was documented in a study of blood T cell repertoires in COVID-19 (dated by TCRdb to the early 2020s). About the investigation overall: Collaborator samples came from the United States, Italy and Spain and covered acute and convalescent phases of COVID-19. The prospective study material was composed of cDNA or gDNA derived from T cells, B-cell-depleted T cells, or PBMCs. Deeply sampled blood TCRbeta repertoires from subjects exposed to, actively infected with, or recovered from COVID-19 were included in the dataset. The repertoires were made available in a free public database intended to serve as a resource for research on the immune response to SARS-CoV-2. Samples were obtained from the ongoing ImmuneRACE study (first 160 participants) and from over 1,000 subjects provided by 6 global collaborators. A de-identified subject ID, COVID-19 status, age in years and sex were almost always included in the sample metadata. Where HLA class I and class II types were available, the types were taken from metadata supplied by the sample provider, not from assay-based typing. What the research found in general, with its limitations: How much clinical and demographic metadata was included differed by source and by participant, and the metadata was provided uncurated.

TCRbeta CDR3 regions were amplified from genomic DNA by means of the immunoSEQ Assay, a bias-controlled multiplex PCR. The original methods were these. Within the assay, amplification of reference gene primers was used to estimate how many nucleated cells each sample contained. Sequence reads were collapsed and filtered to measure the absolute abundance of every unique TCRbeta CDR3 rearrangement. Productive Simpson clonality was computed per sample as the square root of Simpson's diversity index over productive rearrangements. TCRdb carries this immuneACCESS record with in-frame sequences only. Its versions omit some clonotypes, under half of them owing to an unresolved V gene in the studies checked, with the rest unexplained. V and J calls and clone size are given by that table; D and trimming were obtained from the DNA. Here the sample has some 140,000 clones; around 83% occur a single time. The ten largest clones add up to 9.5% to 13% of the sample.

One collaborating source in Seattle enrolled patients while the patients were actively infected and followed the patients over time throughout the course of disease. Each collaborating institution followed its own protocols to collect whole blood in K2EDTA tubes. For TCRbeta analysis, collaborators shipped samples in one of three forms: frozen whole blood, isolated PBMCs, or DNA extracted from either of those sample types. Remarks on this clone: Its antigen has not been determined. Per-base qualities were not stored, and no clone one base away is much larger.

V drops 4 bases and J drops 1 base, leaving 11 bases in between. CDR1 and CDR2, looked up from the germline V gene (reference sequence), are SGHNT and YYREEE. The CDR3 contains 15 residues, cysteine and phenylalanine counted. Here the CDR3 DNA is all that survives: 45 bases in frame from base 1. This clonotype was sampled from a woman in her fifties or sixties with COVID-19, enrolled during active disease. The rearrangement joined TRBV5-4 to TRBJ2-2, and possibly TRBD1, on 6 matching bases. Sample: peripheral blood. The CDR3 reads CASSPGQKNTGELFF. The DNA is as follows: TGTGCCAGCAGCCCCGGACAGAAGAACACCGGGGAGCTGTTTTTT. Where the CDR3 stops, the reference TRBV5-4 and TRBJ2-2 genes take over; the full variable domain is ETGVTQSPTHLIKTRGQQVTLRCSSQSGHNTVSWYQQALGQGPQFIFQYYREEENGRGNFPPRFSGLQFPNYSSELNVNALELDDSALYLCASSPGQKNTGELFFGEGSRLTVL.